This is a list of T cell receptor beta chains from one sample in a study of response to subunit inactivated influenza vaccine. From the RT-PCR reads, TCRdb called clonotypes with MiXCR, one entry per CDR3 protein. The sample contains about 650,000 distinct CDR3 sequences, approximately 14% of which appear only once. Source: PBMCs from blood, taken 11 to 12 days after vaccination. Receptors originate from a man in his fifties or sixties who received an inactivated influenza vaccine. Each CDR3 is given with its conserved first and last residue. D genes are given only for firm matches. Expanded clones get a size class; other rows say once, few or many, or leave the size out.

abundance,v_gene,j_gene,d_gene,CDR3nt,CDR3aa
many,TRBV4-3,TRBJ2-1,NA,TGCGCCAGCAGCCAAGGGGGTGGAAGTTTCGATGAGCAGTTCTTC,CASSQGGGSFDEQFF
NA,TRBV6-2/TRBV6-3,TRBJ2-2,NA,TGTGCCAGCAGTTACGCACAGGAGGCCACCGGGGAGCTGTTTTTT,CASSYAQEATGELFF
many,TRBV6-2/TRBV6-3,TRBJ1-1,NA,TGTGCCAGCAGGTCCCGCCAGGGAGTTGGCACTGAAGCTTTCTTT,CASRSRQGVGTEAFF
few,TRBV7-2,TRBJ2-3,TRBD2,TGTGCCAGCAGCAGTCCACTAGCGGCCAGCACAGATACGCAGTATTTT,CASSSPLAASTDTQYF
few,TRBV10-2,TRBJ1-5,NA,TGCGCCAGCATGGGGGGAACGGGTCAGCCCCAGCATTTT,CASMGGTGQPQHF
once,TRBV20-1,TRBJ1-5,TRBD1,TGCAGTGCTAGGGAGGGGGCAAGCAATCAGCCCCAGCATTTT,CSAREGASNQPQHF
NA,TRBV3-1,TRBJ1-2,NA,TGTGCCAGCAGCCCCGGCAGGGAATATGGCTACACCTTC,CASSPGREYGYTF
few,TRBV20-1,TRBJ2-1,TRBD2,TGCAGTGCTACGTACCCACCGGGACTAGAGCAGTTCTTC,CSATYPPGLEQFF
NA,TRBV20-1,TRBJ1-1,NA,TGCAGTGCATCCCGGACGGACTACACTGAAGCTTTCTTT,CSASRTDYTEAFF
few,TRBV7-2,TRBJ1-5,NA,TGTGCCAGCAGCTTAGACTGGGGACGGGGCAATCAGCCCCAGCATTTT,CASSLDWGRGNQPQHF
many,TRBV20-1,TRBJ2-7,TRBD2,TGCAGTGCTAGTTCCCCGCGGGAGTCTTACGAGCAGTACTTC,CSASSPRESYEQYF
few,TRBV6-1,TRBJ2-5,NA,TGTGCCAGCAGCCCCCTCCGGGACAAAGAGACCCAGTACTTC,CASSPLRDKETQYF
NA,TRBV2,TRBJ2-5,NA,TGTGCCAGCAGTGTGGGGGTAGAGACCCAGTACTTC,CASSVGVETQYF
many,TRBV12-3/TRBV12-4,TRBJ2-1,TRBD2,TGTGCCAGCAGTTTACGGTCGGGGGGGACCCACAATGAGCAGTTCTTC,CASSLRSGGTHNEQFF
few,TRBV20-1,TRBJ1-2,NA,TGCAGTGCTAGGGGAAGGGGCGGGATTCATGGCTACACCTTC,CSARGRGGIHGYTF
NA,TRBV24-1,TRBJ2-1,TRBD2,TGTGCCACCAGTGAGGGACTAGCGGGTCTTAATGAGCAGTTCTTC,CATSEGLAGLNEQFF
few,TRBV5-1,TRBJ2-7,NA,TGCGCCAGCAGCTTGGTTGTAGGGGCATACGAGCAGTACTTC,CASSLVVGAYEQYF
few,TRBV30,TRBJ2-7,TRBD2,TGTGCCTGGAGAACTAGCGGAAACTACGAGCAGTACTTC,CAWRTSGNYEQYF
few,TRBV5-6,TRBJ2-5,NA,TGTGCCAGCAGCCCTAGGGTTGGATTCCAAGAGACCCAGTACTTC,CASSPRVGFQETQYF
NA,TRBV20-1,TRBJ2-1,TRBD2,TGCAGTGCCGTAAAAGTGACTAGCGGGAGGTTCAATGAGCAGTTCTTC,CSAVKVTSGRFNEQFF
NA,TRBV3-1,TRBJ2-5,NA,TGTGCCAGCAGCCAACAAACCACGAGGCACGAGACCCAGTACTTC,CASSQQTTRHETQYF
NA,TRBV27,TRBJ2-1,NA,TGTGCCAGCAGGGGGGCTACACGCGAGCAGTTCTTC,CASRGATREQFF
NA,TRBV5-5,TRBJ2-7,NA,TGTGCCATCAGCCCAGGGCTCCGCTGCAGCCAGTACTTC,CAISPGLRCSQYF
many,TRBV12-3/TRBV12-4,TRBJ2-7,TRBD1,TGTGCCAGCAGTTTAGCGCATGGGACAGGGTCCTACGAGCAGTACTTC,CASSLAHGTGSYEQYF
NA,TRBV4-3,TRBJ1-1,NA,TGCGCCAGCAGCCAGCACAGAAACACTGAAGCTTTCTTT,CASSQHRNTEAFF
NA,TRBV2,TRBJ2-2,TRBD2,TGTGCCAGCAGTGAAGCCGGACTAGCGGTAACCGGGGAGCTGTTTTTT,CASSEAGLAVTGELFF
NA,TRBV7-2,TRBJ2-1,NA,TGTGCCAGCAGCTTAGCGGTGGTCAGAGGGGATGAGCAGTTCTTC,CASSLAVVRGDEQFF
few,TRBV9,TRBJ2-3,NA,TGTGCCAGCAGCGTATTGTGGGGCCCCACAGATACGCAGTATTTT,CASSVLWGPTDTQYF
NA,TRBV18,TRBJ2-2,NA,TGTGCCAGCTCACCACAAGGGACGGGTAACACCGGGGAGCTGTTTTTT,CASSPQGTGNTGELFF
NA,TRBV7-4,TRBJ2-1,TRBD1,TGTGCCAGCAGCTTAGCGTGTGTGGGACAGGGGGCCAGCCCCTACAATGAGCAGTTCTTC,CASSLACVGQGASPYNEQFF
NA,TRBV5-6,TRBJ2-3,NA,TGTGCCAGCAGCCCGAACCCGCGTGGGACAGATACGCAGTATTTT,CASSPNPRGTDTQYF
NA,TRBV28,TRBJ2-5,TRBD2,TGTGCCAGCAGCCTAGGAGGCGGGACTAGCTTCCGAGAGACCCAGTACTTC,CASSLGGGTSFRETQYF
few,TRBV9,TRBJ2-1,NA,TGTGCCAGCAGCGTAGGTCTAGCCAATGAGCAGTTCTTC,CASSVGLANEQFF
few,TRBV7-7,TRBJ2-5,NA,TGTGCTAGCAGCTTGGACACTAGGGGCGAGACCCAGTACTTC,CASSLDTRGETQYF
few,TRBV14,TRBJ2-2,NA,TGTGCCAGCAGCCGCCACAGGGTCACCGGGGAGCTGTTTTTT,CASSRHRVTGELFF
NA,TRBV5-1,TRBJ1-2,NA,TGCGCCAGCAGCTTAGGACAGAGGTCTAACTATGGCTACACCTTC,CASSLGQRSNYGYTF
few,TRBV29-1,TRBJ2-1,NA,TGCAGCGGACGACGGGGAGTGGGTTACAATGAGCAGTTCTTC,CSGRRGVGYNEQFF
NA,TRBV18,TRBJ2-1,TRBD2,TGTGCCAGCTCAATGCTAGCGGGAGTTGGGAATGAGCAGTTCTTC,CASSMLAGVGNEQFF
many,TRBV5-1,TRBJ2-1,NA,TGCGCCAGCAGCTTTGAAGGACGCCCCTACAATGAGCAGTTCTTC,CASSFEGRPYNEQFF
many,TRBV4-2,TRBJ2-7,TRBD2,TGTGCCAGCAGCCAAGATAGGACTAGCGGAATCTACGAGCAGTACTTC,CASSQDRTSGIYEQYF
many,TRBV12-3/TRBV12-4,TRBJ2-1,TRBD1,TGTGCCAGCAGAGAGACAGGGGGACCCTACAATGAGCAGTTCTTC,CASRETGGPYNEQFF
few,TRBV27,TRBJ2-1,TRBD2,TGTGCCAGCAGTTCTAGCGGGAGATTTGGCAATGAGCAGTTCTTC,CASSSSGRFGNEQFF
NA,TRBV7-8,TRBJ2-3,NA,TGTGCCAGCAGCTTTGTTCGGTTCCAGAGTGGCACAGATACGCAGTATTTT,CASSFVRFQSGTDTQYF
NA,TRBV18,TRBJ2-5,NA,TGTGCCAGCTCACTTCGGACGGTAGAAGAGACCCAGTACTTC,CASSLRTVEETQYF
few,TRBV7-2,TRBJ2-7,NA,TGTGCCAGCAGCCCCCTGGGATTCGTCCACGAGCAGTACTTC,CASSPLGFVHEQYF
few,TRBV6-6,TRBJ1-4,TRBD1,TGTGCCAGCAGACAGACAGGGCGGGAAAAACTGTTTTTT,CASRQTGREKLFF
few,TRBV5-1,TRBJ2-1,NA,TGCGCCAGCAGCTTGGCCGCCGGGTTCGCTTCAGCCGGGTTCTTC,CASSLAAGFASAGFF
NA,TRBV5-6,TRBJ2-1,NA,TGTGCCAGCTGCCCCATAGAGGCCGCGAATGAGCAGTTCTTC,CASCPIEAANEQFF
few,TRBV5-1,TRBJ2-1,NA,TGCGCCAGCAGGATGGACATGTACAATGAGCAGTTCTTC,CASRMDMYNEQFF
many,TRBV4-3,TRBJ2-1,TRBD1,TGCGCCAGCAGCCAAGACGGGACAGGGAGTAATGAGCAGTTCTTC,CASSQDGTGSNEQFF
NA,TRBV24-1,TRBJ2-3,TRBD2,TGTGCCACCAGTCGAAGCGGGAGGATAAACACAGATACGCAGTATTTT,CATSRSGRINTDTQYF
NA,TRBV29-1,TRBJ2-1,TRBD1,TGCAGCGCCCCAAGACAGGGGTACAATGAGCAGTTCTTC,CSAPRQGYNEQFF
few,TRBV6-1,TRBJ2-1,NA,TGTGCCAGCAGTGCACCTGTAGCGAATCCCTACAATGAGCAGTTCTTC,CASSAPVANPYNEQFF
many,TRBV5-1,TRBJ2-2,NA,TGCGCCAGCAGCACTAACTACGGAGCGAACACCGGGGAGCTGTTTTTT,CASSTNYGANTGELFF
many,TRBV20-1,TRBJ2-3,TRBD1,TGCAGTGCTAGGCGGGACAGGGAAGGCACAGATACGCAGTATTTT,CSARRDREGTDTQYF
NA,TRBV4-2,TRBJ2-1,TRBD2,TGTGCCAGCAGCCAAGAATTAGCGGGGGCGATCTACAATGAGCAGTTCTTC,CASSQELAGAIYNEQFF
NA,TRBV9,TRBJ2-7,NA,TGTGCCAGCAGCGTAGGGCACTCAAGCTCCTACGAGCAGTACTTC,CASSVGHSSSYEQYF
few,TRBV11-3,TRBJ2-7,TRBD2,TGTGCCAGCAGCTTAGGTACCCCTAAGGCTAGCGGGGGGGTCCTCCCCTCCTACGAGCAGTACTTC,CASSLGTPKASGGVLPSYEQYF